This TCR beta chain originates from a study of blood T cell repertoires in COVID-19. Looking at the study overall: The United States, Italy and Spain supplied acute and convalescent COVID-19 samples. The analysed material was cDNA or gDNA that came from T cells, B-cell-depleted T cells, or PBMCs.

V dropped 0 bases and J dropped 8 bases, with 13 bases sitting between them. CDR3 length: 15 residues. Germline V CDR1 and CDR2: LGHNA, YSLEER. Per the study methods: Cell counts per sample came from amplifying reference gene primers. Method: immunoSEQ multiplex PCR; TCRdb's copy keeps in-frame clones and lacks some. Clonal size and the V and J genes are those of that table, whereas D and trimming came from the DNA. The sample has over 80,000 clones, around 75% seen once. This chain links TRBV4-3 with TRBJ2-2; D uncertain. The TCR sequence derives from a woman aged 45-60 years with acute or convalescent COVID-19. Sequenced input: peripheral blood. The CDR3 loop reads CASSQEALTGGELFF. The CDR3 bases are TGCGCCAGCAGCCAAGAAGCACTAACTGGTGGGGAGCTGTTTTTT.